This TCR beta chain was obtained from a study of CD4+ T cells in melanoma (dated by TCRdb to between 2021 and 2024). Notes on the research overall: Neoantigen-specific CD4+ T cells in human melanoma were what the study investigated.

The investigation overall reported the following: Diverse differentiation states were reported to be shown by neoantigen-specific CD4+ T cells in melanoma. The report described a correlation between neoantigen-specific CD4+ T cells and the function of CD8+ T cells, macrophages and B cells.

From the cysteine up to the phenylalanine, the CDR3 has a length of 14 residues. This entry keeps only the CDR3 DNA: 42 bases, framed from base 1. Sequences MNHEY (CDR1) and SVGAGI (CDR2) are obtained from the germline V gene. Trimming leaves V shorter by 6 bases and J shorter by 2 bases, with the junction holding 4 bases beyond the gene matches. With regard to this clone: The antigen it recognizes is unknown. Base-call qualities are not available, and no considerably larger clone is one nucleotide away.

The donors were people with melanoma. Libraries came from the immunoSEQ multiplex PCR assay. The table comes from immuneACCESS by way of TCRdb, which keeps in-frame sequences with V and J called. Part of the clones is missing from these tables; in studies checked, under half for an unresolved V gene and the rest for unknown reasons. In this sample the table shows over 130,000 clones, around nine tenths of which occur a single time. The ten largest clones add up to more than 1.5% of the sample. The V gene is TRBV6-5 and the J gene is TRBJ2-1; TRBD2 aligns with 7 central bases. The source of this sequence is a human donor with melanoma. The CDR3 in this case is CASRKSGAYNEQFF. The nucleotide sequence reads TGTGCCAGCAGAAAAAGCGGGGCCTACAATGAGCAGTTCTTC.